This T cell receptor (beta chain) was sequenced for a study of OX40 agonist ivuxolimab in advanced cancers. Clones were sequenced by immunoSEQ multiplex PCR, and TCRdb holds only the in-frame ones, with some missing. Of more than 50,000 clones in the sample, 65% to 85% were seen once. This sequence originates from an adult with an advanced solid tumor such as melanoma, head and neck, liver or kidney cancer. Sequencing used CD4+ or CD8+ T cells sorted from blood, obtained in a trial of the OX40 agonist ivuxolimab.

CDR3 loop: CASSLGPDGETQYF. The CDR3 nucleotides are TGTGCCAGCAGCTTAGGCCCGGACGGGGAGACCCAGTACTTC. J is TRBJ2-5 and V is TRBV11-3, with no clear D. Trimming took off 1 base at V and 5 bases at J, with 11 bases between the two ends. This CDR3 region has 14 residues. The germline CDR1 and CDR2 sequences are SGHNT and YENEEA.